This TCR beta chain was captured by sequencing in a study of cytomegalovirus exposure and HLA in healthy donors. Study-wide results and limits: Sequencing likely produced, as an artifact, a cluster of highly shared sequence variants.

Details on this clone: Its antigen remains unknown.

Germline V gene data show CDR1 as SNHLY and CDR2 as FYNNEI. V lost 6 bases, J lost 9 bases, and 15 bases lay in between. This CDR3 has 13 residues. The PCR used 60 Vbeta and 13 Jbeta primers. Clones were sequenced by immunoSEQ multiplex PCR, and TCRdb holds only the in-frame ones, with some missing. The table records 90,000 or so clones, 55% to 75% of them present only once. The rearrangement uses TRBV2 and TRBJ2-1, with D perhaps TRBD2 (6 bases). Sequencing input: PBMCs. The source is a woman in her late teens or twenties in good health and CMV-seropositive. This CDR3 reads CASRGGRPGEQFF. In nucleotides, the CDR3 is TGTGCCAGCAGGGGGGGTCGACCCGGTGAGCAGTTCTTC. The full variable domain, completed using reference TRBV2 and TRBJ2-1, is EPEVTQTPSHQVTQMGQEVILRCVPISNHLYFYWYRQILGQKVEFLVSFYNNEISEKSEIFDDQFSVERPDGSNFTLKIRSTKLEDSAMYFCASRGGRPGEQFFGPGTRLTVL.